Detailed here is one T cell receptor beta chain. In Cohort 3, a recovered donor had either two negative PCRs, clearance, or symptom resolution. TCRdb's table, derived via immunoSEQ multiplex PCR, lists solely in-frame clones and lacks some. This sample has 200,000 to 300,000 clones, with 85% to 90% found just once. Trimming left V 3 bases short and J 7 bases short, with 13 bases between. Germline V gene sequence: CDR1 MNHEY, CDR2 SVGEGT. The CDR3 has 14 residues. The data stem from a study of blood T cell repertoires in COVID-19. As for the study in general: Both acute and convalescent COVID-19 samples were obtained from the United States, Italy and Spain. T cells, B-cell-depleted T cells, or PBMCs supplied cDNA or gDNA.

The clonotype comes from a woman aged 25-40 years who had recovered from COVID-19. The chain links TRBV6-2 or TRBV6-3 to TRBJ1-3, with D maybe TRBD1 (5 bases). The sequencing sample was made of PBMCs or T cells enriched from blood (not recorded which). The chain's CDR3 is CASSYPEGRNTIYF. CDR3 coding DNA: TGTGCCAGCAGTTATCCAGAGGGGAGGAACACCATATATTTT.